A single sample is the source of the 5 T cell receptor beta chains below, sequenced in a study of TIL therapy for anti-PD-1-resistant metastatic lung cancer. This was the immunoSEQ v3 assay. Only in-frame clones appear in the TCRdb table, and some are missing; sequencing was by immunoSEQ multiplex PCR. The sample lists fewer than 15,000 clones, less than 75% occurring once. As to time point: pre-treatment sample, taken before nivolumab and TIL therapy. Tumor tissue came from excised metastases, mostly pleural nodules or supraclavicular lymph nodes. The specimen comprised tumor tissue, sampled at baseline. These receptors were taken from a woman aged 30 to 85 with non-small cell lung cancer.

The chain joins TRBV5-4 to TRBJ2-1, with D possibly TRBD1 on 6 matching bases. V shed 0 bases and J shed 0 bases, with 10 bases lying between them. Looked up from germline, CDR1 is SGHNT and CDR2 is YYREEE (reference sequence). CDR3 size: 16 residues. CDR3 nucleotide sequence: TGTGCCAGCAGCTTGGCGGGGACAAGCTCCTACAATGAGCAGTTCTTC. It encodes CASSLAGTSSYNEQFF.

The CDR3 loop is CASSKGQGVGGELFF. The CDR3 DNA follows: TGCGCCAGCAGTAAGGGACAGGGAGTTGGCGGGGAGCTGTTTTTT. This chain connects TRBV10-2 to TRBJ2-2, with TRBD1 matching over 9 bases. Germline CDR1 and CDR2: WSHSY and SAAADI. The CDR3 is 15 residues long. V was pared by 5 bases and J by 7 bases, with 8 bases of the junction left unmatched.

The chain is built from TRBV5-4 and TRBJ2-1, with 15 bases fitting TRBD2. Germline CDR1 SGHNT, CDR2 YYREEE (reference sequence). The J segment lost 9 bases and the V segment lost 3 bases, leaving 4 bases of the junction unmatched. This CDR3 is built from 15 residues. CDR3 nucleotides: TGTGCCAGCAGCTCCGGACTAGCGGGGGGGGGTGAGCAGTTCTTC. Encoded protein: CASSSGLAGGGEQFF.

This clone was counted once. This chain links TRBV5-1 with TRBJ2-7; D is possibly TRBD2 (5 bases). Germline values: CDR1 SGHRS, CDR2 YFSETQ. This CDR3 region has 13 residues. Trimming took off 4 bases at V and 3 bases at J, with 11 bases between the two ends. The CDR3 here is CASSPTGDYEQYF. The CDR3 DNA follows: TGCGCCAGCAGCCCAACCGGGGACTACGAGCAGTACTTC.

This clone has only a few counts. CDR3 residues: CASSSDGHYAYGYTF. The CDR3 coding sequence is TGCGCCAGCAGCTCGGACGGCCACTATGCCTATGGCTACACCTTC. The V and J genes are TRBV5-1 and TRBJ1-2; D is unresolved. Germline CDR1 is SGHRS and CDR2 is YFSETQ. With 3 bases removed from V and 4 bases from J, the gap between germline ends came to 16 bases. This CDR3 contains 15 residues.